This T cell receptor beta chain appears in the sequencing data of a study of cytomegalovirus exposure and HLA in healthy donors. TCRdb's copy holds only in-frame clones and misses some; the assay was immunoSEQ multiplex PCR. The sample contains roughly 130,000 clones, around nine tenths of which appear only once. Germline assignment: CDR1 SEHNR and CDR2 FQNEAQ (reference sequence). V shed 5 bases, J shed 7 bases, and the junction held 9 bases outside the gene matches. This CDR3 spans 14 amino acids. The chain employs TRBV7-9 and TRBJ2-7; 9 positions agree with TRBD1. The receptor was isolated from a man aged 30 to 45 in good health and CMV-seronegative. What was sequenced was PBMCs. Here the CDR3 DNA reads TGTGCCAGCAGCCCGCGGGACAGGGCTTGGGAGCAGTACTTC. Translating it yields CASSPRDRAWEQYF.